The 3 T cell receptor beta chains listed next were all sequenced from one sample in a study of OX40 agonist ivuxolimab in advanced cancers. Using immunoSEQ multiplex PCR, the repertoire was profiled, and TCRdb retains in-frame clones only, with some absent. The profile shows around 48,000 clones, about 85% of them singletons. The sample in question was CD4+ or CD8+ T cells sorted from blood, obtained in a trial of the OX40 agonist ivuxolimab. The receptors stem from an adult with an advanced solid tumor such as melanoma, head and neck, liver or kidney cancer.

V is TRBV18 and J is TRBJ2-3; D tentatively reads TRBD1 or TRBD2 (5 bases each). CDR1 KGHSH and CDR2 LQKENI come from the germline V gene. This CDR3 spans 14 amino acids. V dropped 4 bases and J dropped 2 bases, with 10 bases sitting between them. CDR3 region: CASSLQEDTDTQYF. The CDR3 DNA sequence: TGTGCCAGCTCACTACAGGAGGACACAGATACGCAGTATTTT.

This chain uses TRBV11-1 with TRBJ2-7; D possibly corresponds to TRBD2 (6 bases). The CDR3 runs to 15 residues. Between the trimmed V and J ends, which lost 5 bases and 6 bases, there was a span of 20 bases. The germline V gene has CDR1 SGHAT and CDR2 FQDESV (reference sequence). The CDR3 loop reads CASSGGVGGPFEQYF. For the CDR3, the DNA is TGTGCCAGCAGCGGGGGAGTTGGAGGGCCCTTCGAGCAGTACTTC.

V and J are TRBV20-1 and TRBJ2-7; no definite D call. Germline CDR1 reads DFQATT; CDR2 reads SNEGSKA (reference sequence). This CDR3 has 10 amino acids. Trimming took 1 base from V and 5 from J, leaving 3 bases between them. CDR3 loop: CSARGHEQYF. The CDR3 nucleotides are TGCAGTGCTAGAGGGCACGAGCAGTACTTC.